Listed below are T cell receptor beta chains from one sample, sequenced in a study of T cells after yellow fever vaccination. TCRdb reprocessed the 5' RACE reads with MiXCR, giving one entry per CDR3 protein. The profile shows approximately 300,000 distinct CDR3 sequences, about 6.6% of them singletons. The sample consisted of PBMCs, taken about 41 days after the first yellow fever vaccination. These receptors all stem from a man aged 18 to 30 who received the YFV17D yellow fever vaccine. Both conserved end residues are part of each CDR3. Fields, in order: CDR3 DNA, CDR3 protein, J gene, V gene, clone size, D gene. The D gene is left open where the match is weak. Part of the rows lack a size; the others show once, few, many or a class for expanded clones.

CDR3 DNA: TGCAGCGTAGGTGACGTCGGACAGCAGAACACCGGGGAGCTGTTTTTT
CDR3 protein: CSVGDVGQQNTGELFF
J gene: TRBJ2-2
V gene: TRBV29-1
clone size: many
D gene: NA

CDR3 DNA: TGTGCCAGCAAGAACAGCGGGGGGGCCTACAATGAGCAGTTCTTC
CDR3 protein: CASKNSGGAYNEQFF
J gene: TRBJ2-1
V gene: TRBV6-2/TRBV6-3
clone size: few
D gene: TRBD2

CDR3 DNA: TGTGCCAGCAGCCTCCTTGGCGGGGGACGCACAGATACGCAGTATTTT
CDR3 protein: CASSLLGGGRTDTQYF
J gene: TRBJ2-3
V gene: TRBV7-2
clone size: few
D gene: TRBD2

CDR3 DNA: TGTGCCAGCGGCCCCGGGCTGACCTTCTCGGAGACCCAGTACTTC
CDR3 protein: CASGPGLTFSETQYF
J gene: TRBJ2-5
V gene: TRBV5-6
clone size: NA
D gene: NA

CDR3 DNA: TGTGCCAGCAGCCGAATTTTAGGGACTGAAGCTTTCTTT
CDR3 protein: CASSRILGTEAFF
J gene: TRBJ1-1
V gene: TRBV12-3/TRBV12-4
clone size: many
D gene: NA

CDR3 DNA: TGCGCCAGCAGACAGGGGGATGAAAAACTGTTTTTT
CDR3 protein: CASRQGDEKLFF
J gene: TRBJ1-4
V gene: TRBV5-1
clone size: NA
D gene: TRBD1

CDR3 DNA: TGCGCCAGTAGCAGCGGGTCAGGGGGCTTTACCACTGAAGCTTTCTTT
CDR3 protein: CASSSGSGGFTTEAFF
J gene: TRBJ1-1
V gene: TRBV5-1
clone size: many
D gene: TRBD1

CDR3 DNA: TGTGCCAGCACCAAGTACCGACAGGGTTCTTCGAACACTGAAGCTTTCTTT
CDR3 protein: CASTKYRQGSSNTEAFF
J gene: TRBJ1-1
V gene: TRBV6-2/TRBV6-3
clone size: NA
D gene: TRBD1

CDR3 DNA: TGTGCCAGCAGTCGACAGGGTAAGGATGGCTACACCTTC
CDR3 protein: CASSRQGKDGYTF
J gene: TRBJ1-2
V gene: TRBV28
clone size: few
D gene: TRBD1

CDR3 DNA: TGTGCCAGCGGCCCCGGGCGACGGCACAATGAGCAGTTCTTC
CDR3 protein: CASGPGRRHNEQFF
J gene: TRBJ2-1
V gene: TRBV5-6
clone size: NA
D gene: NA

CDR3 DNA: TGTGCCAGCAGCCCGAGGGACCCGTACGCTGGCTACACCTTC
CDR3 protein: CASSPRDPYAGYTF
J gene: TRBJ1-2
V gene: TRBV7-2
clone size: many
D gene: NA